The 5 T cell receptor beta chains below come from one sample, sequenced in a study of cytomegalovirus exposure and HLA in healthy donors. PCR employed 60 Vbeta and 13 Jbeta primers. The repertoire was sequenced with immunoSEQ multiplex PCR; TCRdb's copy has only in-frame clones and lacks some. The sample holds 99,000 or so clones; 10% are singletons and the top ten take around 5.9%. The sequencing sample was made of PBMCs. Receptors originate from a middle-aged man in good health and CMV-seropositive.

This clone was observed a few times. The chain couples TRBV4-2 to TRBJ2-7, with TRBD2 as a possible D gene (5 bases). The CDR3 has 12 residues. The ends were cut back, 1 base at V and 5 bases at J, with 6 bases in the middle. CDR1 is LGHNA, CDR2 YNFKEQ, per germline. The CDR3 loop reads CASSQVGNEQYF. CDR3 DNA: TGTGCCAGCAGCCAAGTCGGGAACGAGCAGTACTTC.

This clone was observed once. This sequence joins TRBV18 and TRBJ2-1, with 9 bases fitting TRBD2. CDR3 length equals 15 residues. The V segment lost 2 bases and the J segment 8 bases; nucleotides outside the gene matches: 7. Germline V CDR1 and CDR2: KGHSH, LQKENI. The CDR3 DNA reads as TGTGCCAGCTCACCAAATGGCGGGAGGGGCGATGAGCAGTTCTTC. This codes for CASSPNGGRGDEQFF.

V is TRBV19 and J is TRBJ1-1; 9 nucleotides agree with TRBD1. The CDR3 is 13 amino acids. The germline CDR1 and CDR2 sequences are LNHDA and SQIVND (reference sequence). V shed 5 bases, J shed 12 bases, and the junction held 10 bases outside the gene matches. The CDR3 is CASSERQGVITFF. The DNA of the CDR3 is TGTGCCAGTAGTGAAAGACAGGGGGTAATAACTTTCTTT.

V and J are TRBV27 and TRBJ2-1, with D tentatively TRBD1 (6 bases). Germline CDR1 MNHEY, CDR2 SMNVEV (reference sequence). V gave up 1 base and J gave up 9 bases, with 16 bases separating them. This CDR3 has 15 amino acids. Here the CDR3 DNA reads TGTGCCAGCAGTTTATGGGGGACGGTACAGGGTGAGCAGTTCTTC. Encoded protein: CASSLWGTVQGEQFF.

The chain carries TRBV2 and TRBJ2-3, with 10 bases identical to TRBD2. With V trimmed by 9 bases and J by 3 bases, 9 bases remained unmatched. This CDR3 has 15 amino acids. CDR1 is SNHLY and CDR2 is FYNNEI in the germline V gene. DNA of the CDR3: TGTGCCAGTACGCGTAGCGGGAGGATTACAGATACGCAGTATTTT. Its translation is CASTRSGRITDTQYF.